These 26 T cell receptor beta chains came from one sample sequenced in a study of T cell changes during pregnancy in multiple sclerosis. TCRdb's table, derived via immunoSEQ multiplex PCR, lists solely in-frame clones and lacks some. Here the sample spans 60,000 to 70,000 clones, about nine tenths being singletons. The sample here was peripheral blood, taken in the third trimester of pregnancy. Receptors were obtained from a female donor in good health, enrolled as a control in a pregnancy study.

This clone was seen more than once but under ten times. The chain carries TRBV9 and TRBJ1-1; tentative D call: TRBD1 (5 bases). Between the trimmed V and J ends, which lost 7 bases and 6 bases, there was a span of 7 bases. The CDR3 contains 10 residues. Germline V lookup: CDR1 SGDLS, CDR2 YYNGEE. The CDR3 loop reads CASGGAEAFF. The CDR3 DNA sequence: TGTGCCAGCGGGGGGGCTGAAGCTTTCTTT.

V usage is TRBV7-6 and J usage is TRBJ1-5; D unresolved. The CDR3 covers 15 residues. The V gene's germline CDR1 is SGHVS and CDR2 FNYEAQ. V was pared by 5 bases and J by 3 bases, with 14 bases between. Written as DNA, the CDR3 is TGTGCCAGCAGCATCTCGGACGGGATCAATCAGCCCCAGCATTTT. Amino acid sequence: CASSISDGINQPQHF.

The chain couples TRBV11-2 to TRBJ1-5, with a possible D match to TRBD1 (5 bases). The CDR3 extends over 15 amino acids. From germline, CDR1 is SGHAT and CDR2 FQNNGV. Trimming cost V 0 bases and J 3 bases, with 9 bases left between them. CDR3 residues: CASSLDRGDNQPQHF. The CDR3 bases are TGTGCCAGCAGCTTAGATAGGGGCGACAATCAGCCCCAGCATTTT.

The chain recombines TRBV28 with TRBJ2-7; 7 nucleotides align to TRBD2. CDR3 length equals 13 residues. Germline V gene data show CDR1 as MDHEN and CDR2 as SYDVKM. The trim removed 6 bases at V and 5 bases at J, leaving 7 bases unmatched. For the CDR3, the DNA is TGTGCCAGCAGGCCCGGGACTACTCACGAGCAGTACTTC. It codes for CASRPGTTHEQYF.

The V gene is TRBV7-8, the J gene TRBJ2-7, with D possibly being TRBD1 (5 bases). V shed 1 base and J shed 4 bases, with 23 bases lying between them. The CDR3 has 18 amino acids. The V gene's germline CDR1 is SGHVS and CDR2 FQNEAQ. The CDR3 spells CASSLGGLWAPQNYEQYF. The CDR3 DNA sequence: TGTGCCAGCAGCTTAGGGGGCCTGTGGGCCCCCCAAAATTACGAGCAGTACTTC.

This chain links TRBV18 with TRBJ1-2; D is unclear. The germline gives CDR1 KGHSH, CDR2 LQKENI. V was trimmed by 4 bases and J by 8 bases, leaving 17 bases between them. The CDR3 consists of 14 residues. The CDR3 here is CASSRSEDSGGYTF. CDR3 nucleotides: TGTGCCAGCTCACGGTCTGAGGACTCAGGAGGCTACACCTTC.

The CDR3: CASSVAPRGLAAGEQYF. CDR3 nucleotides: TGTGCCAGCAGCGTAGCACCCCGAGGCCTAGCGGCAGGGGAGCAGTACTTC. The chain couples TRBV9 to TRBJ2-7; TRBD2 aligns across 7 bases. The CDR3 covers 17 residues. CDR1 and CDR2 from the germline V gene are SGDLS and YYNGEE. After removal of 0 bases from V and 7 bases from J, the junction contained 16 bases not matched to a gene.

The chain carries TRBV4-2 and TRBJ1-2; D unclear. The V and J ends lost 6 bases and 8 bases respectively, with 10 bases between them. The CDR3 covers 11 residues. Germline V gene sequence: CDR1 LGHNA, CDR2 YNFKEQ. CDR3 coding DNA: TGTGCCAGCAGTGGGGAGGGAGGCTACACCTTC. Its translation is CASSGEGGYTF.

This clone was seen more than once but under ten times. The chain recombines TRBV29-1 with TRBJ2-7; 10 bases match TRBD1. The V gene end was trimmed by 6 bases and the J gene end by 4 bases; junction bases not matched to a gene: 6. There are 13 residues in the CDR3. In germline, CDR1 is SQVTM, CDR2 ANQGSEA. The CDR3: CSVPGQGNYEQYF. For the CDR3, the DNA is TGCAGCGTACCGGGACAGGGGAATTACGAGCAGTACTTC.

A remark on this clone: At one end the junction does not follow the germline gene, possibly because of a read error. CDR3 loop: CASNVAGELVISAKNIQYF. The CDR3 nucleotides are TGTGCCAGCAACGTAGCGGGAGAACTGGTAATCTCCGCCAAAAACATTCAGTACTTC. The V call is TRBV9, the J call TRBJ2-4; 9 bases map to TRBD2. The germline gives CDR1 SGDLS, CDR2 YYNGEE. This CDR3 contains 19 residues.

The chain has TRBV25-1 and TRBJ1-3; no firm D call. The CDR3 loop spans 13 amino acids. Per the germline V gene, CDR1 is MGHDK and CDR2 is SYGVNS. Trimming took off 3 bases at V and 4 bases at J, with 7 bases between the two ends. The CDR3: CASSDAGGNTIYF. CDR3 DNA sequence: TGTGCCAGCAGTGACGCGGGGGGAAACACCATATATTTT.

V is TRBV10-1 and J is TRBJ2-5; 8 positions match TRBD2. The CDR3 length is 14 residues. J was trimmed by 2 bases and V by 4 bases; bases with no gene match: 3. The germline CDR1 and CDR2 sequences are WNHNN and SYGVQD (reference sequence). The CDR3 DNA sequence: TGCGCCAGCAGTGCGGGGGGGCCTCAAGAGACCCAGTACTTC. This translates into CASSAGGPQETQYF.

The chain links TRBV13 to TRBJ2-2; 7 nucleotides agree with TRBD1. CDR1 and CDR2 (germline): PRHDT, FYEKMQ (reference sequence). The V gene end was trimmed by 3 bases and the J gene end by 2 bases; junction bases not matched to a gene: 3. The CDR3 is made up of 15 amino acids. CDR3 DNA: TGTGCCAGCAGCTTCGGGGACAGAAACACCGGGGAGCTGTTTTTT. It codes for CASSFGDRNTGELFF.

This chain uses TRBV4-1 with TRBJ1-3; D is perhaps TRBD1 (6 bases). CDR1 and CDR2 (germline): MGHRA, YSYEKL. V lost 3 bases to trimming and J lost 2 bases, with 14 bases between them. The CDR3 is 16 residues long. In nucleotides, the CDR3 is TGCGCCAGCAGCCAGGGGCCAGGGGTAACTGGAAACACCATATATTTT. Translating gives CASSQGPGVTGNTIYF.

The chain carries TRBV7-9 and TRBJ2-3, with D maybe TRBD1 (5 bases). This CDR3 spans 14 amino acids. The V and J ends lost 1 base and 12 bases respectively, with 17 bases between them. Germline V gene lookup returns CDR1 SEHNR and CDR2 FQNEAQ (reference sequence). The CDR3, as DNA: TGTGCCAGCAGCTTAGACCCGAACAGGCGGAGTCAGTATTTT. Its translation is CASSLDPNRRSQYF.

This clone has a single count. This chain connects TRBV5-1 to TRBJ2-1; 12 nucleotides agree with TRBD2. CDR1 is SGHRS, CDR2 YFSETQ, per germline. The CDR3 is 16 amino acids. The J segment lost 0 bases and the V segment lost 5 bases, leaving 3 bases of the junction unmatched. This CDR3 reads CASRGLAGRSYNEQFF. CDR3 sequence (DNA): TGCGCCAGCAGGGGACTAGCGGGCCGCTCCTACAATGAGCAGTTCTTC.

This chain connects TRBV29-1 to TRBJ2-2; 12 positions match TRBD2. The CDR3 length is 14 residues. CDR1 is SQVTM, CDR2 ANQGSEA, per germline. V lost 7 bases, J lost 7 bases, and 7 bases stayed unmatched. Here the CDR3 reads CSASGRGGSGELFF. CDR3 coding DNA: TGCAGCGCTAGCGGGAGGGGGGGGAGCGGGGAGCTGTTTTTT.

The V gene is TRBV6-4, the J gene TRBJ2-2; tentative D call: TRBD2 (6 bases). The CDR3 loop spans 15 amino acids. The V and J ends lost 2 bases and 4 bases respectively, with 11 bases between them. The germline V gene encodes CDR1 MRHNA and CDR2 SNTAGT. The CDR3 here is CASSDVAESTGELFF. The CDR3 DNA reads TGTGCCAGCAGTGACGTAGCGGAGAGCACCGGGGAGCTGTTTTTT.

The chain uses TRBV9 and TRBJ2-3; no clear D gene. The germline gives CDR1 SGDLS, CDR2 YYNGEE. V was cut by 0 bases and J by 4 bases, with 9 bases left in between. The CDR3 has 14 residues. For the CDR3, the DNA is TGTGCCAGCAGCGTAGCAATTTTCCCAGATACGCAGTATTTT. It specifies CASSVAIFPDTQYF. Drawing the rest from reference TRBV9 and TRBJ2-3, the complete variable domain is DSGVTQTPKHLITATGQRVTLRCSPRSGDLSVYWYQQSLDQGLQFLIQYYNGEERAKGNILERFSAQQFPDLHSELNLSSLELGDSALYFCASSVAIFPDTQYFGPGTRLTVL.

V gene TRBV5-8 combines with J gene TRBJ2-1, with TRBD1 matching 8 bases. Losses at the gene ends were 5 bases for V and 7 bases for J; bases not matched to a gene: 11. Germline values: CDR1 SGHTS, CDR2 YDEGEE. The CDR3 covers 15 residues. The CDR3 spells CASRRRTGTGNEQFF. The DNA for the CDR3 is TGTGCCAGCAGGCGGCGGACAGGGACGGGAAATGAGCAGTTCTTC. Together with reference TRBV5-8 and TRBJ2-1, the CDR3 gives the full variable domain: EAGVTQSPTHLIKTRGQQATLRCSPISGHTSVYWYQQALGLGLQFLLWYDEGEERNRGNFPPRFSGRQFPNYSSELNVNALELEDSALYLCASRRRTGTGNEQFFGPGTRLTVL.

The V and J genes are TRBV28 and TRBJ2-3; 10 positions match TRBD2. The CDR3 is 16 amino acids. CDR1 is MDHEN and CDR2 is SYDVKM in the germline V gene. Trimming at V came to 6 bases and at J to 2 bases, leaving 8 bases not matched to a gene. The CDR3 DNA reads as TGTGCCAGCAGCCCAGGACTAGCGGAGCTCACAGATACGCAGTATTTT. It translates to CASSPGLAELTDTQYF. The full variable domain, completed using reference TRBV28 and TRBJ2-3, is DVKVTQSSRYLVKRTGEKVFLECVQDMDHENMFWYRQDPGLGLRLIYFSYDVKMKEKGDIPEGYSVSREKKERFSLILESASTNQTSMYLCASSPGLAELTDTQYFGPGTRLTVL.

The V gene is TRBV4-1, the J gene TRBJ2-1; the match to TRBD2 covers 7 bases. V was clipped by 4 bases and J by 7 bases; unmatched bases: 16. The germline V gene has CDR1 MGHRA and CDR2 YSYEKL. The CDR3 consists of 17 residues. CDR3 protein: CASSPQLTGGGGNEQFF. The CDR3 nucleotides read TGCGCCAGCAGCCCCCAATTAACGGGAGGCGGGGGTAATGAGCAGTTCTTC.

This clone was recorded only once. CDR3 sequence reads: CAAKGFYNEQFF. CDR3 coding DNA: TGTGCCGCTAAGGGGTTCTACAATGAGCAGTTCTTC. The rearrangement links TRBV7-9 to TRBJ2-1, with a possible D match to TRBD1 (5 bases). The V and J ends lost 11 bases and 3 bases respectively, with 11 bases between them. This CDR3 comprises 12 residues. Germline-derived CDR1 and CDR2 are SEHNR and FQNEAQ (reference sequence).

J is TRBJ2-1 and V is TRBV29-1; D perhaps matches TRBD2 (6 bases). The V gene's germline CDR1 is SQVTM and CDR2 ANQGSEA. V was trimmed by 6 bases and J by 6 bases, leaving 21 bases between them. The CDR3 loop spans 15 amino acids. The CDR3 DNA follows: TGCAGCGTGGGGTTTACTAGCACCATACTCAATGAGCAGTTCTTC. It yields the protein CSVGFTSTILNEQFF.

The chain employs TRBV16 and TRBJ1-5, with TRBD1 matching over 7 bases. Per germline, CDR1 KGHSY and CDR2 FQNENV. With V trimmed by 6 bases and J by 1 base, 6 bases remained unmatched. This CDR3 has 15 residues. CDR3 loop: CASRRDRGSNQPQHF. The DNA for the CDR3 is TGTGCCAGCAGACGGGACAGAGGAAGCAATCAGCCCCAGCATTTT.

The chain couples TRBV6-5 to TRBJ2-3; 7 bases agree with TRBD2. Trimming cost V 5 bases and J 1 base; bases outside gene matches: 6. Germline V gene sequence: CDR1 MNHEY, CDR2 SVGAGI. The CDR3 contains 15 residues. The CDR3 sequence is CASSTGTMGTDTQYF. CDR3 coding DNA: TGTGCCAGCAGTACCGGGACTATGGGCACAGATACGCAGTATTTT.